Each of the 25 T cell receptor beta chains below was sequenced from the same sample in a study of untreated major depressive disorder. Using immunoSEQ multiplex PCR, the repertoire was profiled, and TCRdb retains in-frame clones only, with some absent. The sample comprises around 20,000 clones, just under 95% of which are singletons, and around 0.3% rests with the top ten. Specimen: CD4+ T cells from PBMCs. The receptor set was obtained from a young man in good health.

V gene TRBV29-1 combines with J gene TRBJ2-4; unclear D gene. Germline CDR1 and CDR2: SQVTM and ANQGSEA. CDR3 length equals 13 residues. The V end lost 5 bases, the J end lost 8 bases, and 16 bases lay between the germline ends. The CDR3 protein is CSVSVGRTDIQYF. CDR3 coding DNA: TGCAGCGTTTCTGTAGGACGAACCGACATTCAGTACTTC.

This clone was counted a single time. The chain links TRBV27 to TRBJ2-3; weak D call: TRBD1 (6 bases). CDR3 length: 14 residues. The V gene's germline CDR1 is MNHEY and CDR2 SMNVEV (reference sequence). The V and J ends lost 6 bases and 1 base respectively, with 11 bases between them. The CDR3 region is CASRRTVGTDTQYF. The CDR3, as DNA: TGTGCCAGCAGGAGGACAGTTGGCACAGATACGCAGTATTTT.

V is TRBV11-3 and J is TRBJ2-1; the match to TRBD1 covers 8 bases. In germline, CDR1 is SGHNT, CDR2 YENEEA. This CDR3 is 15 amino acids long. V trimming: 5 bases; J trimming: 4 bases; junction bases outside the gene matches: 7. The CDR3 here is CASSEQGGEYNEQFF. The CDR3 region has the DNA TGTGCCAGCAGCGAACAGGGGGGAGAGTACAATGAGCAGTTCTTC.

V usage is TRBV5-8 and J usage is TRBJ1-1; D is unclear. Germline V gives CDR1 SGHTS, CDR2 YDEGEE. V lost 3 bases and J lost 1, with 10 bases in between. The CDR3 extends over 14 amino acids. The CDR3 DNA sequence: TGTGCCAGCAGCTCCCGACAACGGAACACTGAAGCTTTCTTT. Translating gives CASSSRQRNTEAFF. Looking up the rest from reference TRBV5-8 and TRBJ1-1 gives the full variable domain: EAGVTQSPTHLIKTRGQQATLRCSPISGHTSVYWYQQALGLGLQFLLWYDEGEERNRGNFPPRFSGRQFPNYSSELNVNALELEDSALYLCASSSRQRNTEAFFGQGTRLTVV.

The chain couples TRBV6-5 to TRBJ1-2; maybe TRBD1 (5 bases). The germline V gene has CDR1 MNHEY and CDR2 SVGAGI. The CDR3 runs to 12 residues. Trimming removed 7 bases from V and 3 bases from J, with 9 bases in between. The CDR3 here is CASTTGDYGYTF. DNA of the CDR3: TGTGCCAGCACCACGGGGGACTATGGCTACACCTTC.

This chain joins TRBV9 and TRBJ1-3; D remains unclear. This CDR3 is 16 amino acids long. Germline V gene lookup returns CDR1 SGDLS and CDR2 YYNGEE. Trimming took off 0 bases at V and 3 bases at J, with 13 bases between the two ends. The CDR3 DNA sequence: TGTGCCAGCAGCGTAGTACCAGTAGGGAATGGAAACACCATATATTTT. It codes for CASSVVPVGNGNTIYF.

V is TRBV11-2 and J is TRBJ2-3, with 7 bases matching TRBD2. Germline V CDR1 and CDR2: SGHAT, FQNNGV. The CDR3 spans 16 residues. V gave up 1 base and J gave up 3 bases; unmatched junction bases: 7. CDR3 coding DNA: TGTGCCAGCAGCTTAGGAGGGAGGGGAGAGACAGATACGCAGTATTTT. Translation: CASSLGGRGETDTQYF.

The sample holds a few counts of this clone. This chain connects TRBV5-1 to TRBJ2-1, with D hard to call. V was shortened by 0 bases and J by 2 bases, with 6 bases between the two germline ends. This CDR3 has 14 residues. Germline CDR1 and CDR2: SGHRS and YFSETQ. Here the CDR3 reads CASSLAATYNEQFF. DNA of the CDR3: TGCGCCAGCAGCTTGGCAGCCACCTACAATGAGCAGTTCTTC. The complete variable domain, with remaining parts taken from reference TRBV5-1 and TRBJ2-1, reads KAGVTQTPRYLIKTRGQQVTLSCSPISGHRSVSWYQQTPGQGLQFLFEYFSETQRNKGNFPGRFSGRQFSNSRSEMNVSTLELGDSALYLCASSLAATYNEQFFGPGTRLTVL.

This clone came up once. The chain is built from TRBV2 and TRBJ2-7; the match to TRBD1 covers 8 bases. The junction had 15 bases not matched to a gene; V was cut back by 8 bases and J by 6 bases. There are 15 residues in the CDR3. Germline V gene sequence: CDR1 SNHLY, CDR2 FYNNEI. The CDR3, as DNA: TGTGCCAGCGATCGTTCGGGGACAGGATGGGGCGAGCAGTACTTC. Its translation is CASDRSGTGWGEQYF.

CDR3 in DNA: TGTGCCAGCTTACCCGGAAGGGCCGCGGGAGTTCGGTCCTACAATGAGCAGTTCTTC. Translation gives CASLPGRAAGVRSYNEQFF. The chain uses TRBV2 and TRBJ2-1, with TRBD2 matching 7 bases. The CDR3 covers 19 residues. Looked up from germline, CDR1 is SNHLY and CDR2 is FYNNEI. V lost 8 bases and J lost 1; bases outside the gene matches: 20.

The chain has TRBV7-3 and TRBJ2-4; TRBD2 aligns across 9 bases. Per the germline V gene, CDR1 is SGHTA and CDR2 is FQGTGA. V shed 5 bases and J 7 bases; nucleotides not matched to a gene: 3. The CDR3 totals 13 residues. The CDR3 coding sequence is TGTGCCAGCAGCCCCGGGACTAGCAACATTCAGTACTTC. This codes for CASSPGTSNIQYF.

The chain couples TRBV23-1 to TRBJ2-2; TRBD1 matches at 8 bases. TRBV23-1 is an ORF, and what it does is uncertain. The CDR3 totals 16 residues. The junction had 3 bases not matched to a gene; V was cut back by 0 bases and J by 3 bases. CDR3 sequence (DNA): TGCGCCAGCAGTCAATCCGACAGGGGACACACCGGGGAGCTGTTTTTT. This translates into CASSQSDRGHTGELFF.

The V and J genes are TRBV7-7 and TRBJ2-3, with TRBD1 matching over 9 bases. Germline CDR1 and CDR2: SSHAT and FNYEAQ (reference sequence). CDR3 length equals 15 residues. V lost 4 bases, J lost 2 bases, and 4 bases stayed unmatched. Here the CDR3 reads CASSSGTGSTDTQYF. DNA for the CDR3: TGTGCCAGCAGCTCCGGGACAGGGTCCACAGATACGCAGTATTTT.

The chain carries TRBV20-1 and TRBJ2-5, with a weak D call TRBD2 (7 bases). Deletions cut 6 bases from V and 9 bases from J, with 14 bases between. Germline CDR1 is DFQATT and CDR2 is SNEGSKA (reference sequence). CDR3 length equals 11 residues. The CDR3 loop is CSAITGRAQYF. CDR3 nucleotide sequence: TGCAGTGCCATCACAGGGAGGGCCCAGTACTTC.

The chain links TRBV5-8 to TRBJ1-5; D is uncertain. The CDR3 is 15 residues long. V was trimmed by 4 bases and J by 0 bases, leaving 11 bases between them. Germline CDR1 SGHTS, CDR2 YDEGEE. CDR3 in DNA: TGTGCCAGCAGCACCAGTGGTTATAGCAATCAGCCCCAGCATTTT. It yields the protein CASSTSGYSNQPQHF.

The rearrangement joins TRBV5-1 to TRBJ2-3; TRBD2 aligns across 12 bases. CDR1 and CDR2 (germline): SGHRS, YFSETQ. Trimming at V came to 7 bases and at J to 4 bases, leaving 7 bases not matched to a gene. The CDR3 spans 15 residues. CDR3 protein: CASATSGSEADTQYF. The CDR3 DNA reads TGCGCCAGCGCGACTAGCGGGAGTGAGGCAGATACGCAGTATTTT.

The chain uses TRBV4-2 and TRBJ2-1; D ambiguous. This CDR3 is built from 13 residues. Trimming removed 0 bases from V and 9 bases from J, with 9 bases in between. Per the germline V gene, CDR1 is LGHNA and CDR2 is YNFKEQ. The DNA for the CDR3 is TGTGCCAGCAGCCAAGATGAGAATAGTGAGCAGTTCTTC. Translating it yields CASSQDENSEQFF.

Only one count was recorded for this clone. The V gene is TRBV4-1, the J gene TRBJ2-2; the D is unclear. Deletions cut 4 bases from V and 4 bases from J, with 16 bases between. This CDR3 spans 16 amino acids. The germline V gene has CDR1 MGHRA and CDR2 YSYEKL. The CDR3: CASSPPVGLITGELFF. The DNA of the CDR3 is TGCGCCAGCAGCCCCCCCGTAGGGCTGATCACCGGGGAGCTGTTTTTT.

The rearrangement uses TRBV30 and TRBJ2-7, with 9 bases aligning to TRBD2. V gave up 4 bases and J gave up 3 bases; unmatched junction bases: 10. This CDR3 is 15 amino acids long. CDR1 is GTSNPN, CDR2 SVGIG, per germline (reference sequence). CDR3 DNA: TGTGCCTGGAAGGGGACTAGCATAGGCCGCTACGAGCAGTACTTC. This gives the protein CAWKGTSIGRYEQYF.

The V call is TRBV6-6, the J call TRBJ1-5, with 9 bases identical to TRBD1. Germline CDR1 MNHNY, CDR2 SVGAGI (reference sequence). V shed 6 bases, J shed 6 bases, and the junction held 3 bases outside the gene matches. CDR3 length equals 13 residues. This chain's CDR3 is CASRGQGGQPQHF. CDR3 DNA: TGTGCCAGCAGGGGACAGGGAGGTCAGCCCCAGCATTTT.

This chain joins TRBV7-7 and TRBJ2-1; 8 positions agree with TRBD1. The germline CDR1 and CDR2 sequences are SSHAT and FNYEAQ (reference sequence). Trimming took 5 bases from V and 10 from J; bases not matched to a gene: 10. The CDR3 consists of 14 residues. As DNA, the CDR3 is TGTGCCAGCAGCCGTACTCCAGGGGGCGGAGAGCAGTTCTTC. It translates to CASSRTPGGGEQFF. Complete variable domain (other parts from reference TRBV7-7 and TRBJ2-1): GAGVSQSPRYKVTKRGQDVTLRCDPISSHATLYWYQQALGQGPEFLTYFNYEAQPDKSGLPSDRFSAERPEGSISTLTIQRTEQRDSAMYRCASSRTPGGGEQFFGPGTRLTVL.

The V gene is TRBV27, the J gene TRBJ2-7, with 7 bases fitting TRBD1. The CDR3 has 15 residues. The V gene end was trimmed by 0 bases and the J gene end by 2 bases; junction bases not matched to a gene: 4. CDR1 is MNHEY, CDR2 SMNVEV, per germline (reference sequence). CDR3 sequence: CASSLSGQSTYEQYF. The CDR3 nucleotides are TGTGCCAGCAGTTTATCGGGACAGAGTACCTACGAGCAGTACTTC.

This clone was seen just once. This chain connects TRBV27 to TRBJ2-7; D is possibly TRBD2 (6 bases). There are 14 residues in the CDR3. Looked up from germline, CDR1 is MNHEY and CDR2 is SMNVEV (reference sequence). V was clipped by 5 bases and J by 7 bases, with 18 bases between them. CDR3 nucleotide sequence: TGTGCCAGCAGTCGGGGACTCATCCTTCCGGAGCAGTACTTC. Amino acid sequence: CASSRGLILPEQYF.

This chain links TRBV20-1 with TRBJ1-2; unclear D gene. The CDR3 runs 10 residues. Germline loops: CDR1 DFQATT, CDR2 SNEGSKA (reference sequence). V lost 3 bases to trimming and J lost 6 bases, with 5 bases between them. Here the CDR3 reads CSARRDGYTF. The DNA for the CDR3 is TGCAGTGCTAGGAGGGATGGCTACACCTTC.

The J gene is TRBJ2-1, the V gene TRBV11-2; D gene uncertain. V was shortened by 4 bases and J by 7 bases, with 17 bases between the two germline ends. The CDR3 has 15 residues. The V gene's germline CDR1 is SGHAT and CDR2 FQNNGV. The CDR3 here is CASSSPRHLRNEQFF. CDR3 DNA: TGTGCCAGCAGCTCCCCCCGGCATCTACGGAATGAGCAGTTCTTC.